Below are 30 T cell receptor beta chains sequenced from a single sample in a study of blood T cell repertoires in COVID-19. Repertoires were generated with immunoSEQ multiplex PCR, while TCRdb's copy carries only in-frame clones and drops some. The table lists more than 300,000 clones, roughly 90% of them singletons. The sequenced sample was peripheral blood. The receptor source for this set is a young man who had recovered from COVID-19.

DNA for the CDR3: TGTGCCAGCAGCTTGTGGCAGGGCACCTATGGCTACACCTTC. It is translated as CASSLWQGTYGYTF. V is TRBV5-4 and J is TRBJ1-2; the D gene is possibly TRBD1 (5 bases). Trimming removed 1 base from V and 4 bases from J, with 11 bases in between. Looked up from germline, CDR1 is SGHNT and CDR2 is YYREEE (reference sequence). CDR3 length: 14 amino acids.

The rearrangement uses TRBV13 and TRBJ2-2; no definite D call. This CDR3 contains 12 residues. In germline, CDR1 is PRHDT, CDR2 FYEKMQ (reference sequence). Trimming took 5 bases from V and 6 from J, leaving 7 bases between them. CDR3 sequence reads: CASSAKSGELFF. The CDR3 DNA sequence: TGTGCCAGCAGCGCGAAATCCGGGGAGCTGTTTTTT.

The V gene is TRBV10-3, the J gene TRBJ2-7; maybe TRBD1 (5 bases). Germline lookup yields CDR1 ENHRY and CDR2 SYGVKD. The CDR3 has 13 amino acids. Between the trimmed V and J ends, which lost 10 bases and 3 bases, there was a span of 16 bases. This CDR3 reads CATTGTDSYEQYF. CDR3 bases: TGTGCCACCACGGGCACAGACAGCTACGAGCAGTACTTC.

The chain employs TRBV6-6 and TRBJ1-6; 7 positions agree with TRBD1. Losses at the gene ends were 6 bases for V and 0 bases for J; bases not matched to a gene: 14. There are 19 residues in the CDR3. CDR1 MNHNY and CDR2 SVGAGI come from the germline V gene (reference sequence). CDR3 DNA sequence: TGTGCCAGCAGCTTAGACGATATCAGGGGGAGCTCCTATAATTCACCCCTCCACTTT. It translates to CASSLDDIRGSSYNSPLHF.

CDR3 in DNA: TGCAGCGTTGGGGGGGTGGACAGGGCTTTCGAGCAGTACTTC. Protein product: CSVGGVDRAFEQYF. J is TRBJ2-7 and V is TRBV29-1; TRBD1 agrees at 8 bases. This CDR3 region has 14 residues. The germline gives CDR1 SQVTM, CDR2 ANQGSEA. V was clipped by 4 bases and J by 6 bases; unmatched bases: 11.

The chain recombines TRBV5-6 with TRBJ1-1, with unresolved D. V was shortened by 3 bases and J by 6 bases, with 12 bases between the two germline ends. Germline V gives CDR1 SGHDT, CDR2 YYEEEE. This CDR3 is 13 amino acids long. CDR3: CASSSRRFAEAFF. The CDR3, as DNA: TGTGCCAGCAGCTCTAGACGGTTCGCTGAAGCTTTCTTT. Variable domain in full (rest from reference TRBV5-6 and TRBJ1-1): DAGVTQSPTHLIKTRGQQVTLRCSPKSGHDTVSWYQQALGQGPQFIFQYYEEEERQRGNFPDRFSGHQFPNYSSELNVNALLLGDSALYLCASSSRRFAEAFFGQGTRLTVV.

The genes are TRBV7-9 and TRBJ2-3; 12 bases line up with TRBD2. The germline V gene encodes CDR1 SEHNR and CDR2 FQNEAQ (reference sequence). This CDR3 has 16 residues. The V gene end was trimmed by 2 bases and the J gene end by 0 bases; junction bases not matched to a gene: 0. The CDR3 DNA is TGTGCCAGCAGCTTACTAGCGGGAGGGAGCACAGATACGCAGTATTTT. It codes for CASSLLAGGSTDTQYF.

The CDR3 DNA is TGTGCTAGCCTCGCAGGGCCGGCTGGCTACACCTTC. As protein: CASLAGPAGYTF. J is TRBJ1-2 and V is TRBV12-5; the D gene is possibly TRBD1 (5 bases). The germline CDR1 and CDR2 sequences are LGHNT and FRNRAP. V was trimmed by 9 bases and J by 7 bases, leaving 15 bases between them. CDR3 size: 12 residues.

The gene calls are TRBV7-3 and TRBJ1-6; D unclear. Trimming removed 4 bases at V and 4 bases at J, with 5 bases between. Looked up from germline, CDR1 is SGHTA and CDR2 is FQGTGA. CDR3 length: 13 residues. The CDR3 nucleotides read TGTGCCAGCAGCTACACGTATAATTCACCCCTCCACTTT. Amino acid sequence: CASSYTYNSPLHF.

The CDR3 spells CASSLGQGETEAFF. The CDR3 DNA is TGTGCCAGCTCACTTGGACAGGGAGAAACTGAAGCTTTCTTT. The V and J genes are TRBV18 and TRBJ1-1, with 8 bases matching TRBD1. Germline lookup yields CDR1 KGHSH and CDR2 LQKENI. Losses at the gene ends were 4 bases for V and 5 bases for J; bases not matched to a gene: 6. CDR3 length equals 14 residues.

The chain has TRBV7-2 and TRBJ2-3, with 9 bases identical to TRBD2. CDR3 length: 16 amino acids. With V trimmed by 2 bases and J by 4 bases, 7 bases remained unmatched. CDR1 and CDR2 from the germline V gene are SGHTA and FQGNSA. CDR3 bases: TGTGCCAGCAGCTTATATATAGCGGGGGAAGCAGATACGCAGTATTTT. As protein: CASSLYIAGEADTQYF.

This clone showed up just once. The rearrangement links TRBV18 to TRBJ2-1; possibly TRBD1 for D (6 bases). CDR1 is KGHSH, CDR2 LQKENI, per germline. CDR3 length equals 15 residues. Deletions cut 3 bases from V and 6 bases from J, with 15 bases between. The CDR3, as DNA: TGTGCCAGCTCACCCACAGGGACAATGGGCAATGAGCAGTTCTTC. Amino acid sequence: CASSPTGTMGNEQFF.

V usage is TRBV19 and J usage is TRBJ2-5; the match to TRBD2 covers 10 bases. Germline lookup yields CDR1 LNHDA and CDR2 SQIVND (reference sequence). The ends lost 5 bases at V and 5 bases at J; junction bases unmatched: 5. CDR3 size: 14 residues. The DNA for the CDR3 is TGTGCCAGTAGTCCAGCGGGAGGGCCGGAGACCCAGTACTTC. Translated, it gives CASSPAGGPETQYF.

The chain has TRBV2 and TRBJ2-7; TRBD2 matches 11 bases. CDR3 size: 17 residues. Germline V gives CDR1 SNHLY, CDR2 FYNNEI. Trimming cost V 4 bases and J 5 bases; bases outside gene matches: 13. In DNA, the CDR3 is TGTGCCAGCAGTGGTAGAGATAGCGGGAGGGCGTGGGACGAGCAGTACTTC. Translated: CASSGRDSGRAWDEQYF.

The gene calls are TRBV6-5 and TRBJ2-3; 8 bases are shared with TRBD2. Losses at the gene ends were 6 bases for V and 3 bases for J; bases not matched to a gene: 8. The germline CDR1 and CDR2 sequences are MNHEY and SVGAGI. CDR3 length: 15 residues. The CDR3 bases are TGTGCCAGCAGAAAGGGTAGCGGGGTTACAGATACGCAGTATTTT. Amino acid sequence: CASRKGSGVTDTQYF.

The chain uses TRBV6-5 and TRBJ1-1, with TRBD1 matching 11 bases. The J segment lost 7 bases and the V segment lost 6 bases, leaving 4 bases of the junction unmatched. The V gene's germline CDR1 is MNHEY and CDR2 SVGAGI. This CDR3 spans 13 amino acids. CDR3 in amino acids: CASSQGTGGEAFF. As DNA, the CDR3 is TGTGCCAGCAGCCAGGGGACAGGGGGTGAAGCTTTCTTT.

The V call is TRBV11-3, the J call TRBJ1-1; 7 bases fit TRBD1. The length of the CDR3 is 13 residues. V shed 5 bases and J 8 bases; nucleotides not matched to a gene: 8. Germline V gives CDR1 SGHNT, CDR2 YENEEA. This chain's CDR3 is CASSVRQGLEAFF. The CDR3 nucleotides are TGTGCCAGCAGCGTACGACAGGGTTTGGAAGCTTTCTTT.

The rearrangement uses TRBV6-1 and TRBJ2-7; 7 nucleotides align to TRBD2. This CDR3 comprises 14 residues. The germline gives CDR1 MNHNS, CDR2 SASEGT. The V segment lost 3 bases and the J segment 6 bases; nucleotides outside the gene matches: 8. DNA for the CDR3: TGTGCCAGCAGTGACCATGAAGGGGAGGGCGAGCAGTACTTC. Translating it yields CASSDHEGEGEQYF.

The genes are TRBV4-3 and TRBJ1-2; a possible D gene is TRBD1 (5 bases). The germline V and J ends were trimmed by 0 bases and 0 bases, with 11 bases remaining between them. The CDR3 covers 16 residues. Germline CDR1 LGHNA, CDR2 YSLEER. The CDR3 sequence is CASSQDPGGANYGYTF. In DNA form, the CDR3 reads TGCGCCAGCAGCCAAGACCCCGGGGGGGCTAACTATGGCTACACCTTC.

The genes are TRBV27 and TRBJ1-1; the D gene is possibly TRBD1 (6 bases). The CDR3 contains 14 residues. Per germline, CDR1 MNHEY and CDR2 SMNVEV (reference sequence). V shed 6 bases and J shed 0 bases, with 11 bases lying between them. The CDR3 loop reads CASSHRVMNTEAFF. Here the CDR3 DNA reads TGTGCCAGCAGCCACAGGGTCATGAACACTGAAGCTTTCTTT.

The chain is built from TRBV7-2 and TRBJ1-2, with D tentatively TRBD1 (6 bases). CDR1 is SGHTA, CDR2 FQGNSA, per germline. This CDR3 comprises 13 residues. Deletions cut 4 bases from V and 4 bases from J, with 10 bases between. CDR3 bases: TGTGCCAGCAGCTGGACAGAGTCCTATGGCTACACCTTC. Its translation is CASSWTESYGYTF.

This chain joins TRBV7-2 and TRBJ2-1; 12 positions match TRBD2. CDR3 length equals 15 residues. Germline V CDR1 and CDR2: SGHTA, FQGNSA. The V segment lost 5 bases and the J segment 9 bases; nucleotides outside the gene matches: 8. CDR3 protein: CASSALAGGSFEQFF. The CDR3 coding sequence is TGTGCCAGCAGCGCACTAGCGGGGGGAAGTTTTGAGCAGTTCTTC.

The chain is built from TRBV3-1 (or the pseudogene TRBV3-2) and TRBJ1-1, with D uncertain. Trimming cost V 4 bases and J 1 base, with 7 bases left between them. Germline CDR1 reads LGHDT; CDR2 reads YNNKEL (reference sequence). There are 13 residues in the CDR3. The CDR3 region is CASSLRWNTEAFF. In DNA, the CDR3 is TGTGCCAGCAGCCTCCGGTGGAACACTGAAGCTTTCTTT.

Concerning this clone itself: Possible read error: a much larger clone is one base away. This rearrangement joins TRBV27 to TRBJ2-2; possible D gene TRBD1, 5 bases. The germline gives CDR1 MNHEY, CDR2 SMNVEV (reference sequence). This CDR3 has 14 amino acids. V lost 4 bases and J 1 base, leaving 7 bases between the germline ends. CDR3: CASSSDRNTGELFF. Here the CDR3 DNA reads TGTGCCAGCAGTTCCGACAGGAACACCGGGGAGCTGTTTTTT.

This rearrangement joins TRBV4-1 to TRBJ1-2, with D perhaps matching TRBD1 (5 bases). V was clipped by 5 bases and J by 8 bases, with 24 bases between them. There are 16 residues in the CDR3. CDR1 is MGHRA, CDR2 YSYEKL, per germline. The chain's CDR3 is CASSYPAITPRGGYTF. CDR3 bases: TGCGCCAGCAGCTATCCTGCCATTACTCCCCGGGGGGGCTACACCTTC.

The chain combines TRBV7-3 with TRBJ2-1; 7 bases match TRBD1. Germline V lookup: CDR1 SGHTA, CDR2 FQGTGA. The CDR3 covers 14 residues. J gave up 6 bases and V 5 bases, and 7 bases lay outside the gene matches. The CDR3 loop reads CASSPSTGPNEQFF. CDR3 in DNA: TGTGCCAGCAGCCCCTCGACAGGGCCCAATGAGCAGTTCTTC.

This chain uses TRBV7-8 with TRBJ1-5; TRBD1 agrees at 7 bases. Unmatched junction bases numbered 4, after V lost 1 base and J lost 7 bases. The V gene's germline CDR1 is SGHVS and CDR2 FQNEAQ. This CDR3 contains 14 residues. Here the CDR3 reads CASSLGDREQPQHF. The CDR3 region has the DNA TGTGCCAGCAGCTTAGGTGACAGGGAACAGCCCCAGCATTTT.

Here the CDR3 reads CASSYGGTVNEKLFF. The CDR3 DNA sequence: TGTGCCAGCAGTTATGGGGGGACAGTTAATGAAAAACTGTTTTTT. The rearrangement uses TRBV6-6 and TRBJ1-4, with 7 bases aligning to TRBD1. The germline V gene encodes CDR1 MNHNY and CDR2 SVGAGI (reference sequence). The CDR3 runs 15 residues. V lost 3 bases to trimming and J lost 4 bases; unmatched junction nucleotides: 5.

Notes on this clone: This same CDR3 is encoded by further DNA sequences in the sample. The rearrangement joins TRBV24-1 to TRBJ2-3, with unresolved D. The V gene's germline CDR1 is KGHDR and CDR2 SFDVKD. V was clipped by 4 bases and J by 6 bases, with 7 bases between them. The CDR3 runs 12 residues. This chain's CDR3 is CATSESGDTQYF. The CDR3 region has the DNA TGTGCCACCAGTGAATCCGGGGATACGCAGTATTTT.

The chain joins TRBV30 to TRBJ1-2; perhaps TRBD1 as D (6 bases). The CDR3 covers 13 residues. The V gene's germline CDR1 is GTSNPN and CDR2 SVGIG (reference sequence). V dropped 0 bases and J dropped 3 bases, with 8 bases sitting between them. CDR3 sequence (DNA): TGTGCCTGGAGTGTAGCAGGGGACTATGGCTACACCTTC. The encoded protein is CAWSVAGDYGYTF.